This T cell receptor beta chain originates from a study of cytomegalovirus exposure and HLA in healthy donors. Use of 60 Vbeta and 13 Jbeta primers characterized the PCR. Profiling relied on immunoSEQ multiplex PCR, and the TCRdb table lists in-frame clones only, not all of them. The sample has 150,000 or so clones, about 74% seen once; the top ten hold around 4.5%. The sequenced sample consisted of PBMCs. The TCR comes from a man between 18 and 35 years old in good health and CMV-seropositive.

CDR3 in DNA: TGTGCCAGCAGCTTGGGGCAGGCTAATGAAAAACTGTTTTTT. Protein sequence: CASSLGQANEKLFF. The chain carries TRBV5-6 and TRBJ1-4; D ambiguous. Per the germline V gene, CDR1 is SGHDT and CDR2 is YYEEEE. The length of the CDR3 is 14 residues. V was cut by 0 bases and J by 3 bases, with 6 bases left in between.